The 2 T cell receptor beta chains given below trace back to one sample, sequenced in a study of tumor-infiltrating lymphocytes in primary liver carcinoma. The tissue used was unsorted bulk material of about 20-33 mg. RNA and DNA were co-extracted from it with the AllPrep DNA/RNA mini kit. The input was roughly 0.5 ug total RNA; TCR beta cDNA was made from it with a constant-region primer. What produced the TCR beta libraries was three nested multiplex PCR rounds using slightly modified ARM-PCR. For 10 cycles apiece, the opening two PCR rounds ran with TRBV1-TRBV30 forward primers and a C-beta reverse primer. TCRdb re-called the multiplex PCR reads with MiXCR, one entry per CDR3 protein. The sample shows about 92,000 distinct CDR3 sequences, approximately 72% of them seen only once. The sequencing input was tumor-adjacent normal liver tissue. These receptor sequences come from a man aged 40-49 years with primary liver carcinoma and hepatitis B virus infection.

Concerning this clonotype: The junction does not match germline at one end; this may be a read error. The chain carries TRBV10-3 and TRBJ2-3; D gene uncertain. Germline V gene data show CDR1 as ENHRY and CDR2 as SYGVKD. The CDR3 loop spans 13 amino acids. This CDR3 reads CAISGGSTDTLNF. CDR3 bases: TGTGCCATCAGTGGGGGATCCACAGATACGCTGAATTTT.

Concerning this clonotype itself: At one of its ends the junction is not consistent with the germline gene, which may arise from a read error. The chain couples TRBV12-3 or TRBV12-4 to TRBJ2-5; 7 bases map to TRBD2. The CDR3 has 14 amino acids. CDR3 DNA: TGTGCCAGCAGCCCCAGCGGGACCCCAGAGACCCTGTACTTT. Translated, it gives CASSPSGTPETLYF.